This T cell receptor (beta chain) came from a study of response to subunit inactivated influenza vaccine. Regarding the study as a whole: The authors put forward the suggestion that each seasonal influenza vaccination may bring in only a limited number of new T cells.

Trimming pared 8 bases from V and 11 bases from J, leaving 13 bases between. This CDR3 has 12 residues. TCRdb re-derived calls from the RT-PCR reads in MiXCR, one entry per CDR3 protein. Seen here are 200,000 to 250,000 distinct CDR3 sequences, 10% to 15% observed once, and the top ten hold 7.8%. This clonotype was observed at least ten times. Its antigen is unidentified. The source was non-naive T cells sorted from PBMCs, collected about 14 days before vaccination. This receptor was identified in a man over 45 who received an inactivated influenza vaccine. The genes are TRBV12-3 or TRBV12-4 and TRBJ1-6; unclear D gene. In DNA form, the CDR3 reads TGTGCCAGCCCAATCCGGATCCCACCCCTCCACTTT. Its protein product is CASPIRIPPLHF.